This T cell receptor (beta chain) was sequenced for a study of blood T cell repertoires in COVID-19 (dated by TCRdb to about 2020). Describing the broader study: Collaborator samples came from the United States, Italy and Spain and covered acute and convalescent phases of COVID-19. Subjects who had been exposed to COVID-19, were actively infected with it, or had recovered from it provided the deeply sampled blood TCRbeta repertoires that made up the dataset. Samples were obtained from the ongoing ImmuneRACE study (first 160 participants) and from 1,254 subjects provided by 6 global collaborators. HLA class I and class II types, where available, came from metadata supplied by the sample provider rather than from assay-based typing. The repertoires were released in a freely available public database meant as a resource for research on the immune response to SARS-CoV-2. The prospective study material was composed of cDNA or gDNA derived from T cells, B-cell-depleted T cells, or PBMCs. Sample metadata almost always included a de-identified subject ID, COVID-19 status, age in years and sex. Study-level results and caveats: Clinical and demographic metadata were provided uncurated, with the amount varying by source and participant.

The collaborating institutions used their own protocols to collect whole blood in K2EDTA tubes. For TCRbeta analysis, collaborator samples were shipped as frozen whole blood, as isolated PBMCs, or as DNA extracted from either sample type. TCRbeta CDR3 regions were amplified from genomic DNA by means of the immunoSEQ Assay, a bias-controlled multiplex PCR. As for the authors' bioinformatics: Nucleated cell counts per sample were estimated from amplification of reference gene primers within the assay. To quantify the absolute abundance of each unique TCRbeta CDR3 rearrangement, sequence reads were collapsed and filtered. For each sample, productive Simpson clonality was calculated as the square root of Simpson's diversity index over productive rearrangements. TCRdb obtained this table from immuneACCESS and retained in-frame rearrangements with V and J assigned. These tables miss some clones; where compared with another copy, unresolved V genes account for less than half of the shortfall, and the remainder is unexplained. V, J and clone size are taken as reported in that table, and D and trimming were inferred from the DNA itself. The sample table holds 150,000 to 180,000 clones, of which 60% to 85% were seen once. The ten largest clones capture around 1.5% of the sample.

Worth noting for this clone: Its specific antigen is unknown. Base quality data are lacking; no much larger clone is found one base away.

Inclusive of the bounding cysteine and phenylalanine, the CDR3 is 15 residues long. Left in the record is the CDR3 DNA by itself, 45 bases read in frame from the first base. Via the germline V gene (reference sequence), CDR1 is MNHEY and CDR2 SMNVEV. Trimming costs V 2 bases and J 4 bases, and their ends lie 14 bases apart. The sample consisted of peripheral blood. The chain employs TRBV27 and TRBJ1-2, with TRBD1 perhaps the D gene, on 5 matching bases. This receptor was obtained from a man aged 80 or over with acute or convalescent COVID-19. The sequence in DNA is TGTGCCAGCAGTTTAAGTCCCCAGGGCCCCTATGGCTACACCTTC. It codes for CASSLSPQGPYGYTF.